One sample yielded the 15 T cell receptor beta chains listed below, sequenced in a study of T cells in Graves' hyperthyroidism and ophthalmopathy. Amplified TCR beta CDR3 regions derived from RNA transcripts. First-round RT-PCR of the TCR CDR3 relied on the HTBI primer set. TCRdb re-analysed the multiplex PCR reads in MiXCR, keeping a single row per CDR3 protein. Found here are 650,000 to 750,000 distinct CDR3 sequences, 14% of them singletons; the top ten hold 9.5% to 13%. Input material: blood. All receptors derive from a woman between 18 and 29 years old with Graves' hyperthyroidism.

This clonotype was seen at least ten times. The rearrangement links TRBV7-8 to TRBJ2-2; possibly TRBD2 for D (5 bases). Germline V CDR1 and CDR2: SGHVS, FQNEAQ. The CDR3 contains 14 residues. V lost 5 bases to trimming and J lost 6 bases, with 13 bases between them. In nucleotides, the CDR3 is TGTGCCAGCAGCCTAATCCTTAGCGCCGGGGAGCTGTTTTTT. It encodes CASSLILSAGELFF.

Ten or more counts support this clonotype. The chain carries TRBV6-2 or TRBV6-3 and TRBJ2-3; 8 positions agree with TRBD1. Trimming took 4 bases from V and 5 from J; bases not matched to a gene: 5. Germline-derived CDR1 and CDR2 are MNHEY and SVGEGT. This CDR3 is 14 amino acids long. The CDR3 reads CASSFRGRGDTQYF. CDR3 in DNA: TGTGCCAGCAGTTTCAGGGGGCGAGGAGATACGCAGTATTTT.

This clonotype was recorded many times. The J gene is TRBJ1-3, the V gene TRBV20-1; 7 bases line up with TRBD1. The CDR3 covers 14 residues. The junction had 5 bases not matched to a gene; V was cut back by 6 bases and J by 0 bases. Germline V gene data show CDR1 as DFQATT and CDR2 as SNEGSKA (reference sequence). The CDR3 sequence is CSAVDRRSGNTIYF. CDR3 nucleotide sequence: TGCAGTGCCGTGGACAGGCGCTCTGGAAACACCATATATTTT.

This clonotype has a count of ten or more. The gene calls are TRBV11-2 and TRBJ2-1; 7 positions match TRBD2. The CDR3 runs to 15 residues. J lost 0 bases, V lost 5 bases, and 4 bases had no gene match. Looked up from germline, CDR1 is SGHAT and CDR2 is FQNNGV. The CDR3 coding sequence is TGTGCCAGCAGCCAGCGGGAAGTCTCCTACAATGAGCAGTTCTTC. Translation gives CASSQREVSYNEQFF.

The chain links TRBV6-1 to TRBJ1-3; no reliable D call. There are 13 residues in the CDR3. V was shortened by 7 bases and J by 3 bases, with 10 bases between the two germline ends. Looked up from germline, CDR1 is MNHNS and CDR2 is SASEGT. DNA for the CDR3: TGTGCCAGCATAGAAACGGATGGAAACACCATATATTTT. Translation gives CASIETDGNTIYF.

The V and J genes are TRBV5-1 and TRBJ1-3; D call uncertain. The CDR3 contains 14 residues. The V gene's germline CDR1 is SGHRS and CDR2 YFSETQ. The germline V and J ends were trimmed by 1 base and 3 bases, with 8 bases remaining between them. The chain's CDR3 is CASSLREFGNTIYF. CDR3 in DNA: TGCGCCAGCAGCTTGAGGGAGTTTGGAAACACCATATATTTT.

This clonotype was recorded at least ten times. The V call is TRBV2, the J call TRBJ2-4; 7 bases fit TRBD2. V lost 4 bases to trimming and J lost 2 bases; unmatched junction nucleotides: 5. The CDR3 covers 15 residues. CDR1 SNHLY and CDR2 FYNNEI come from the germline V gene. The CDR3 DNA reads TGTGCCAGCAGTGGTTGGACTAGAACCAAAAACATTCAGTACTTC. Protein sequence: CASSGWTRTKNIQYF. Supplemented by reference TRBV2 and TRBJ2-4, the full variable domain reads EPEVTQTPSHQVTQMGQEVILRCVPISNHLYFYWYRQILGQKVEFLVSFYNNEISEKSEIFDDQFSVERPDGSNFTLKIRSTKLEDSAMYFCASSGWTRTKNIQYFGAGTRLSVL.

In its sample, this clonotype was seen many times. The chain is built from TRBV30 and TRBJ1-2, with a tentative D call TRBD1 (5 bases). The germline V and J ends were trimmed by 5 bases and 8 bases, with 18 bases remaining between them. This CDR3 region has 13 residues. Germline assignment: CDR1 GTSNPN and CDR2 SVGIG (reference sequence). CDR3 region: CAWVRGGIWGYTF. CDR3 DNA: TGTGCCTGGGTCCGGGGGGGAATTTGGGGCTACACCTTC.

The CDR3 loop reads CASSFRQLGPQHF. In DNA, the CDR3 is TGTGCCAGCTCATTTAGACAGCTCGGGCCCCAGCATTTT. The chain links TRBV18 to TRBJ1-5; weak D call: TRBD1 (5 bases). This CDR3 is 13 amino acids long. Trimming left V 5 bases short and J 9 bases short, with 14 bases between. The germline V gene has CDR1 KGHSH and CDR2 LQKENI.

This clonotype was seen many times. J is TRBJ2-7 and V is TRBV3-1; no clear D. Between the trimmed V and J ends, which lost 1 base and 2 bases, there was a span of 9 bases. Germline V gene data show CDR1 as LGHDT and CDR2 as YNNKEL (reference sequence). The CDR3 is 14 residues long. CDR3 protein: CASSQVLSAYEQYF. The CDR3 DNA reads TGTGCCAGCAGCCAAGTACTTTCCGCCTACGAGCAGTACTTC.

This clonotype has more than one count but fewer than ten. The chain couples TRBV3-1 to TRBJ1-2; no reliable D call. The germline V gene encodes CDR1 LGHDT and CDR2 YNNKEL (reference sequence). The CDR3 spans 13 residues. V lost 1 base to trimming and J lost 4 bases, with 7 bases between them. CDR3 sequence: CASSQAQSYGYTF. The DNA of the CDR3 is TGTGCCAGCAGCCAAGCTCAATCCTATGGCTACACCTTC. Drawing the rest from reference TRBV3-1 and TRBJ1-2, the complete variable domain is DTAVSQTPKYLVTQMGNDKSIKCEQNLGHDTMYWYKQDSKKFLKIMFSYNNKELIINETVPNRFSPKSPDKAHLNLHINSLELGDSAVYFCASSQAQSYGYTFGSGTRLTVV.

The gene calls are TRBV6-9 and TRBJ2-3; 9 nucleotides line up with TRBD2. In germline, CDR1 is MNHGY, CDR2 SVAAGI. CDR3 length equals 16 residues. The junction had 4 bases not matched to a gene; V was cut back by 3 bases and J by 0 bases. CDR3 bases: TGTGCCAGCAGTTACAGGACTAGCGCGAGCACAGATACGCAGTATTTT. It yields the protein CASSYRTSASTDTQYF.

This clonotype showed up just a few times. This rearrangement joins TRBV6-5 to TRBJ2-2; D is undetermined. Germline loops: CDR1 MNHEY, CDR2 SVGAGI. The CDR3 runs 18 residues. V was pared by 0 bases and J by 2 bases, with 16 bases between. The CDR3, as DNA: TGTGCCAGCAGTTACTCCCGCTCGCTACCTGGAAACACCGGGGAGCTGTTTTTT. Translated, it gives CASSYSRSLPGNTGELFF.

Ten or more counts support this clonotype. This rearrangement joins TRBV28 to TRBJ2-1; 8 bases are shared with TRBD1. CDR3 length equals 14 residues. V shed 7 bases, J shed 4 bases, and the junction held 6 bases outside the gene matches. CDR1 and CDR2 from the germline V gene are MDHEN and SYDVKM. The CDR3 reads CASTTGGSYNEQFF. CDR3 in DNA: TGTGCCAGCACTACAGGGGGATCTTACAATGAGCAGTTCTTC.

There are many counts of this clonotype. The chain carries TRBV4-2 and TRBJ1-2, with no clear D. This CDR3 has 12 residues. CDR1 and CDR2 (germline): LGHNA, YNFKEQ. Trimming took 2 bases from V and 4 from J, leaving 5 bases between them. The CDR3: CASSQPSYGYTF. The CDR3 DNA follows: TGTGCCAGCAGCCAACCCTCCTATGGCTACACCTTC.